These 25 T cell receptor beta chains originate from one sample sequenced in a study of blood T cell repertoires in COVID-19. The protocol was immunoSEQ multiplex PCR, while the TCRdb copy is restricted to in-frame clones and leaves out a portion. The sample holds 150,000 to 200,000 clones; 86% are singletons and the top ten take roughly 7.8%. Material: peripheral blood. The receptors were sampled from a man aged 55 to 70 with acute or convalescent COVID-19.

This clone was observed a single time. CDR3: CSAGTGSEAFF. In DNA form, the CDR3 reads TGCAGTGCCGGGACAGGGTCTGAAGCTTTCTTT. The J gene is TRBJ1-1, the V gene TRBV20-1; 9 bases line up with TRBD1. V shed 6 bases, J shed 6 bases, and the junction held 2 bases outside the gene matches. The CDR3 sequence is 11 residues long. CDR1 is DFQATT, CDR2 SNEGSKA, per germline (reference sequence).

The V and J genes are TRBV27 and TRBJ1-5; 9 bases agree with TRBD1. The V gene end was trimmed by 5 bases and the J gene end by 7 bases; junction bases not matched to a gene: 12. This CDR3 has 16 residues. The germline gives CDR1 MNHEY, CDR2 SMNVEV (reference sequence). This CDR3 is CASSAMTGGMGQPQHF. The CDR3 DNA reads TGTGCCAGCAGTGCCATGACAGGGGGTATGGGGCAGCCCCAGCATTTT.

This chain connects TRBV18 to TRBJ1-4, with D hard to call. Per germline, CDR1 KGHSH and CDR2 LQKENI. V shed 3 bases and J shed 4 bases, with 3 bases lying between them. This CDR3 has 12 amino acids. CDR3 bases: TGTGCCAGCTCACCCGTTAATGAAAAACTGTTTTTT. Its translation: CASSPVNEKLFF.

The chain employs TRBV24-1 and TRBJ1-5; 9 bases map to TRBD1. The length of the CDR3 is 15 residues. CDR1 is KGHDR and CDR2 is SFDVKD in the germline V gene. The V gene end was trimmed by 5 bases and the J gene end by 4 bases; junction bases not matched to a gene: 5. Here the CDR3 DNA reads TGTGCCACCAGTGGCTCCGGGACAGGGAATCAGCCCCAGCATTTT. It specifies CATSGSGTGNQPQHF.

CDR3 sequence reads: CASSPGANQPQHF. DNA for the CDR3: TGTGCCAGCTCACCGGGCGCCAATCAGCCCCAGCATTTT. The V and J genes are TRBV18 and TRBJ1-5; unclear D gene. V shed 3 bases and J shed 3 bases, with 6 bases lying between them. Germline V gene sequence: CDR1 KGHSH, CDR2 LQKENI. This CDR3 comprises 13 residues.

The chain combines TRBV6-5 with TRBJ2-5; 7 nucleotides agree with TRBD1. Germline loops: CDR1 MNHEY, CDR2 SVGAGI. The CDR3 consists of 15 residues. The ends lost 5 bases at V and 10 bases at J; junction bases unmatched: 16. The CDR3 spells CASSPYFRTGYRQYF. In DNA form, the CDR3 reads TGTGCCAGCAGTCCATATTTCCGGACAGGCTACCGCCAGTACTTC.

The chain has TRBV29-1 and TRBJ1-1, with a possible D match to TRBD1 (5 bases). V lost 7 bases and J 11 bases, leaving 26 bases between the germline ends. Looked up from germline, CDR1 is SQVTM and CDR2 is ANQGSEA. CDR3 length equals 14 residues. The CDR3 sequence is CSGREGTVGAVAFF. DNA for the CDR3: TGCAGCGGGCGGGAGGGGACGGTCGGGGCGGTCGCTTTCTTT.

The chain is built from TRBV28 and TRBJ2-7; D not certain. Germline assignment: CDR1 MDHEN and CDR2 SYDVKM. The CDR3 length is 11 residues. Trimming pared 6 bases from V and 3 bases from J, leaving 6 bases between. As DNA, the CDR3 is TGTGCCAGCAGCCAAAACTACGAGCAGTACTTC. Translation gives CASSQNYEQYF.

The sample holds one count of this clone. This chain links TRBV29-1 with TRBJ2-2; a possible D gene is TRBD2 (5 bases). There are 15 residues in the CDR3. V lost 5 bases to trimming and J lost 4 bases, with 17 bases between them. The germline CDR1 and CDR2 sequences are SQVTM and ANQGSEA. The CDR3 DNA reads as TGCAGCGTTAAGGACCCCGGTCGGGGCACCGGGGAGCTGTTTTTT. It yields the protein CSVKDPGRGTGELFF.

Only a few counts were recorded for this clone. The rearrangement joins TRBV19 to TRBJ1-1; no reliable D call. V was shortened by 5 bases and J by 5 bases, with 12 bases between the two germline ends. CDR1 and CDR2 (germline): LNHDA, SQIVND (reference sequence). CDR3 size: 13 residues. As DNA, the CDR3 is TGTGCCAGTAGTCCCTTCGGCGGGACTGAAGCTTTCTTT. This sequence encodes CASSPFGGTEAFF. The full variable domain, completed using reference TRBV19 and TRBJ1-1, is DGGITQSPKYLFRKEGQNVTLSCEQNLNHDAMYWYRQDPGQGLRLIYYSQIVNDFQKGDIAEGYSVSREKKESFPLTVTSAQKNPTAFYLCASSPFGGTEAFFGQGTRLTVV.

This clone occurred once. The J gene is TRBJ1-5, the V gene TRBV7-8; TRBD1 matches 8 bases. The CDR3 covers 13 residues. The junction had 2 bases not matched to a gene; V was cut back by 4 bases and J by 6 bases. From germline, CDR1 is SGHVS and CDR2 FQNEAQ. The chain's CDR3 is CASSSDRGQPQHF. CDR3 sequence (DNA): TGTGCCAGCAGCTCTGACAGGGGTCAGCCCCAGCATTTT.

V usage is TRBV18 and J usage is TRBJ1-2; 7 bases align to TRBD1. The V and J ends lost 6 bases and 3 bases, in that order; junction bases with no gene match: 7. The CDR3 spans 14 residues. Germline V gives CDR1 KGHSH, CDR2 LQKENI. The CDR3 coding sequence is TGTGCCAGCTCCTTCCAGGGGGAAGACTATGGCTACACCTTC. Its protein is CASSFQGEDYGYTF.

This clone was observed a few times. The chain recombines TRBV7-8 with TRBJ1-3, with 9 nucleotides matching TRBD1. The germline V gene has CDR1 SGHVS and CDR2 FQNEAQ. Losses at the gene ends were 5 bases for V and 5 bases for J; bases not matched to a gene: 4. The CDR3 runs to 14 residues. The CDR3 DNA reads as TGTGCCAGCAGCGCCGGGACAGGGAGAAACACCATATATTTT. This gives the protein CASSAGTGRNTIYF.

This clone appeared a single time. This chain uses TRBV10-3 with TRBJ1-5; D possibly corresponds to TRBD1 (6 bases). The CDR3 totals 16 residues. Trimming removed 2 bases at V and 1 base at J, with 12 bases between. Germline V gene sequence: CDR1 ENHRY, CDR2 SYGVKD. CDR3 sequence (DNA): TGTGCCATCAGTGAGCAGGGAGGGGGAAGCAATCAGCCCCAGCATTTT. Translation: CAISEQGGGSNQPQHF.

The chain combines TRBV21-1 with TRBJ2-5; the DNA was not used to check the table's D call, TRBD2. TRBV21-1 is a pseudogene segment. This CDR3 contains 15 residues. CDR3 coding DNA: TGTGCCAGCAGCAAAGAGGTTAGGAGGTGGGAGACCCAGTACTTC. Translated, it gives CASSKEVRRWETQYF.

This sequence joins TRBV6-5 and TRBJ2-2; 8 bases are a match to TRBD1. Trimming at V came to 5 bases and at J to 3 bases, leaving 5 bases not matched to a gene. CDR1 and CDR2 from the germline V gene are MNHEY and SVGAGI. The CDR3 totals 15 residues. Here the CDR3 reads CASSLGQGDTGELFF. The DNA for the CDR3 is TGTGCCAGCAGTCTTGGACAGGGCGACACCGGGGAGCTGTTTTTT.

V is TRBV5-1 and J is TRBJ1-6; TRBD1 agrees at 8 bases. The CDR3 sequence is 15 residues long. V shed 5 bases and J 7 bases; nucleotides not matched to a gene: 8. Per the germline V gene, CDR1 is SGHRS and CDR2 is YFSETQ. CDR3 nucleotide sequence: TGCGCCAGCAGGCCTGGACAGGGCGGGAATTCACCCCTCCACTTT. Encoded protein: CASRPGQGGNSPLHF.

V usage is TRBV11-1 and J usage is TRBJ2-7; 7 bases line up with TRBD1. J lost 6 bases, V lost 1 base, and 12 bases had no gene match. Germline assignment: CDR1 SGHAT and CDR2 FQDESV (reference sequence). CDR3 size: 16 residues. CDR3 region: CASSLGSTGARSEQYF. The CDR3 DNA sequence: TGTGCCAGCAGCTTAGGGTCAACAGGGGCCCGTTCCGAGCAGTACTTC.

V and J are TRBV7-3 and TRBJ2-1, with 10 positions matching TRBD2. Germline V gene sequence: CDR1 SGHTA, CDR2 FQGTGA. The CDR3 spans 18 residues. V dropped 1 base and J dropped 8; count of bases not matched to a gene: 14. CDR3 bases: TGTGCCAGCAGCTTAAGAGGCGCGAGGCTAGCGGGAGACGATGAGCAGTTCTTC. This sequence encodes CASSLRGARLAGDDEQFF.

The chain links TRBV28 to TRBJ2-3; possible D gene TRBD2, 6 bases. V lost 3 bases and J 3 bases, leaving 10 bases between the germline ends. This CDR3 is 14 amino acids long. Germline CDR1 is MDHEN and CDR2 is SYDVKM. CDR3 sequence: CASSFPSGTDTQYF. In DNA, the CDR3 is TGTGCCAGCAGTTTCCCCAGCGGGACAGATACGCAGTATTTT.

The chain has TRBV15 and TRBJ1-1; D is unresolved. The germline CDR1 and CDR2 sequences are LNHNV and YYDKDF (reference sequence). The CDR3 length is 12 residues. Trimming shortened V by 3 bases and J by 8 bases, and 10 bases separated the two germline ends. The CDR3 sequence: CATSSPGREAFF. CDR3 DNA sequence: TGTGCCACCAGCAGCCCCGGCAGGGAAGCTTTCTTT.

J is TRBJ1-1 and V is TRBV27; 8 positions agree with TRBD1. Germline V gene sequence: CDR1 MNHEY, CDR2 SMNVEV (reference sequence). V lost 2 bases and J lost 4; bases outside the gene matches: 12. The CDR3 totals 17 residues. CDR3 DNA sequence: TGTGCCAGCAGTTTACCCTTAATGACAGGGGCCACCACTGAAGCTTTCTTT. This gives the protein CASSLPLMTGATTEAFF.

The V call is TRBV11-3, the J call TRBJ2-3, with 9 bases fitting TRBD2. Germline V gives CDR1 SGHNT, CDR2 YENEEA. V was pared by 2 bases and J by 2 bases, with 5 bases of the junction left unmatched. The length of the CDR3 is 16 residues. The CDR3 reads CASSLRAGGFTDTQYF. The CDR3 nucleotides are TGTGCCAGCAGCTTACGAGCGGGAGGTTTCACAGATACGCAGTATTTT.

The chain combines TRBV10-1 with TRBJ1-2, with D possibly being TRBD1 (6 bases). The CDR3 has 15 residues. Per germline, CDR1 WNHNN and CDR2 SYGVQD (reference sequence). Trimming left V 8 bases short and J 2 bases short, with 18 bases between. The CDR3 reads CASSNRDIQNYGYTF. The CDR3 region has the DNA TGCGCCAGCTCCAACCGGGACATCCAAAACTATGGCTACACCTTC.

V usage is TRBV5-6 and J usage is TRBJ1-4; D uncertain. The germline CDR1 and CDR2 sequences are SGHDT and YYEEEE. The CDR3 loop spans 15 amino acids. The V end was cut by 0 bases, the J end by 7 bases, with 13 bases between. The CDR3 coding sequence is TGTGCCAGCAGCTTGGGAGGGCAGGCGAGTGAAAAACTGTTTTTT. Protein: CASSLGGQASEKLFF.